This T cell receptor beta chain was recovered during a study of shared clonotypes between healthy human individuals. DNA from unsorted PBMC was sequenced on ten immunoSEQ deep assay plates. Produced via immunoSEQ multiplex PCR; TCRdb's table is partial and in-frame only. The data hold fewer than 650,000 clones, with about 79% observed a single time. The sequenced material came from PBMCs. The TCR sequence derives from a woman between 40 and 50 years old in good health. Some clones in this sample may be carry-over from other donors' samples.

The CDR3 DNA reads as TGTGCCAGCAGTTACGTGGGTCTAGCGGGACTTCAGCAGTTCTTC. Its protein is CASSYVGLAGLQQFF. The rearrangement links TRBV6-5 to TRBJ2-1, with TRBD2 matching over 9 bases. The CDR3 sequence is 15 residues long. Trimming removed 2 bases from V and 11 bases from J; junction bases left unmatched: 10. Germline V CDR1 and CDR2: MNHEY, SVGAGI.